This T cell receptor beta chain was identified during a study of preoperative IRX-2 immunotherapy in early breast cancer. Assay used: immunoSEQ multiplex PCR; TCRdb lists only in-frame clones, some missing. The repertoire holds more than 25,000 clones, with 90% as singletons. V was trimmed by 6 bases and J by 4 bases, leaving 15 bases between them. Germline-derived CDR1 and CDR2 are MDHEN and SYDVKM. The CDR3 extends over 14 amino acids. Treatment given: preoperative locoregional IRX-2 cytokine immunotherapy. Preoperative locoregional IRX-2 cytokine immunotherapy was tested in the phase Ib source study.

This material was acquired from a patient treated with IRX-2 immunotherapy. The chain joins TRBV28 to TRBJ1-2; D is possibly TRBD1 (5 bases). The receptor's source is a human donor with breast cancer. The CDR3 DNA is TGTGCCAGCAGACCTGGGACGGCCTTCTATGGCTACACCTTC. It specifies CASRPGTAFYGYTF.